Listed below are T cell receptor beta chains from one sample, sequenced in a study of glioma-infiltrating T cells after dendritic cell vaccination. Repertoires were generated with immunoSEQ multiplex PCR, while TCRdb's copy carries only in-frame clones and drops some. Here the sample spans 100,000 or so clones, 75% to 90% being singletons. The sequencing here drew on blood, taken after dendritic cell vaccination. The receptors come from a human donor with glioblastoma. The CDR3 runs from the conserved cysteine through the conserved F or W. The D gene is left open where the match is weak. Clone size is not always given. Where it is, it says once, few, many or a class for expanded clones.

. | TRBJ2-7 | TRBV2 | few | TGTGCCAGCAGTGACGGCTACGAGCAGTACTTC | CASSDGYEQYF
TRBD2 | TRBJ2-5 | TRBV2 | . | TGTGCCAGCAGTGAGGTTCTAGCGGGACTCGGGCAGTACTTC | CASSEVLAGLGQYF
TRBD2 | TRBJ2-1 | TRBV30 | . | TGTGCCTGGTCTCGAGCGGGGGTCTCCTACAATGAGCAGTTCTTC | CAWSRAGVSYNEQFF
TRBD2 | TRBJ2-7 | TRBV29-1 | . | TGCAGCGTTGTATTGCTCGGCGGGAGGGCGAGCGGGGAGCAGTACTTC | CSVVLLGGRASGEQYF
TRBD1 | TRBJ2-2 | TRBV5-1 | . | TGCGCCAGCAGCTTACAGGGGGCGAGCACCGGGGAGCTGTTTTTT | CASSLQGASTGELFF
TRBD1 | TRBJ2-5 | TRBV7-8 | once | TGTGCCAGCAGCTACGGGACAGTCCAAGAGACCCAGTACTTC | CASSYGTVQETQYF
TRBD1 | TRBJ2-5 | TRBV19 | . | TGTGCCAGTAGTGCGACAGGGGGCGATCGGGAGACCCAGTACTTC | CASSATGGDRETQYF
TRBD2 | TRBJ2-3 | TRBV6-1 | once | TGTGCCAGCAGTGACAGACTAGCGGGGGCCATCGTTCCTAGCACAGATACGCAGTATTTT | CASSDRLAGAIVPSTDTQYF
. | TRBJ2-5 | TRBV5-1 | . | TGCGCCAGCAGCTTTTTAGGGGACAAACAAGAGACCCAGTACTTC | CASSFLGDKQETQYF
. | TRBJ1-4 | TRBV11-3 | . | TGTGCCAGCAGCTTAGGGGGGGGAAGACAGGCTCATAATGAAAAACTGTTTTTT | CASSLGGGRQAHNEKLFF
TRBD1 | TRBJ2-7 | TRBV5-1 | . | TGCGCCAGCAGCCCTCCCGGGACAGGGTCCTACGAGCAGTACTTC | CASSPPGTGSYEQYF
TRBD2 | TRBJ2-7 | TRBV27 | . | TGTGCCAGCAGTTTATCGGTGCCTAGCGGAAACTCCTACGAGCAGTACTTC | CASSLSVPSGNSYEQYF
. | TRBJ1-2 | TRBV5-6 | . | TGTGCCAGCAGTTGGACAGAAGATGGCTACACCTTC | CASSWTEDGYTF
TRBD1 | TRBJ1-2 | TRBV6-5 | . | TGTGCCAGCAGTTACTTAGGGACAGGGAATGGCTACACCTTC | CASSYLGTGNGYTF
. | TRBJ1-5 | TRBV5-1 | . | TGCGCCAGCAGCTCGGGTCTCAATCAGCCCCAGCATTTT | CASSSGLNQPQHF
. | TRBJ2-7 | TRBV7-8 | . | TGTGCCAGCAGCCGGGACAACACCTACGAGCAGTACTTC | CASSRDNTYEQYF
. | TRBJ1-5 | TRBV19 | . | TGTGCCAGTAACCCAGAGGGCTATAGCAATCAGCCCCAGCATTTT | CASNPEGYSNQPQHF
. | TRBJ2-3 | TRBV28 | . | TGTGCCAGCAGTGGGACGACAGGATTTTCCACAGATACGCAGTATTTT | CASSGTTGFSTDTQYF
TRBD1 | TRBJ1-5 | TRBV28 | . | TGTGCCAGCACCGTGGACAGGGGTCAGCCCCAGCATTTT | CASTVDRGQPQHF
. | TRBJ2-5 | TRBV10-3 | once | TGTGCCATCAGTGATACCCGAGGAGAGACCCAGTACTTC | CAISDTRGETQYF
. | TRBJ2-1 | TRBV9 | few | TGTGCCAGCAGCCCCCAAGGGCTAGCGAATGAGCAGTTCTTC | CASSPQGLANEQFF